This TCR beta chain stems from a study of blood T cell repertoires in COVID-19. The overall study: Sites across the United States, Italy and Spain contributed samples from acute and convalescent COVID-19. T cells, B-cell-depleted T cells, or PBMCs provided the cDNA or gDNA that served as material.

Per germline, CDR1 SEHNR and CDR2 FQNEAQ (reference sequence). The CDR3 is 15 amino acids. Trimming shortened V by 0 bases and J by 1 base, and 7 bases separated the two germline ends. Authors' methods: Reference gene primers were amplified, and this amplification served to estimate nucleated cell counts. The repertoire was sequenced with immunoSEQ multiplex PCR; TCRdb's copy has only in-frame clones and lacks some. V, J and clone size are those of that table, while D and trimming were read from the DNA. This sample carries fewer than 150,000 clones, 85% to 90% of them seen once, and the ten largest clones take more than 3.5%.

Sample: peripheral blood. This receptor was identified in a human donor in a cohort sampled during active COVID-19. The rearrangement uses TRBV7-9 and TRBJ1-5; no clear D. CDR3 residues: CASSLAGPSNQPQHF. CDR3 nucleotide sequence: TGTGCCAGCAGCTTAGCCGGTCCGAGCAATCAGCCCCAGCATTTT.